The clone carrying this T cell receptor beta chain was seen a handful of times. Its antigen is not known. This sample is drawn from a study of STAT3 mutations in large granular lymphocyte leukemia. Repertoires were generated with immunoSEQ multiplex PCR, while TCRdb's copy carries only in-frame clones and drops some. The top ten hold less than 0.55% of the sample, which has some 37,000 clones, nearly 90% seen once. Findings and limits, study-wide: In T-cell large granular lymphocyte leukemia, about half of patients showed multiple immunodominant subclonotypes. Clonal expansion was inferred from samples taken at other timepoints.

V dropped 4 bases and J dropped 0 bases, with 8 bases sitting between them. The CDR3 extends over 15 amino acids. The germline gives CDR1 SGHRS, CDR2 YFSETQ. V gene TRBV5-1 combines with J gene TRBJ2-6; D gene unclear. Sequencing input: PBMCs. This receptor was obtained from a human donor with T large granular lymphocyte leukemia. Some clones in this sample may be carry-over from other donors' samples. The DNA for the CDR3 is TGCGCCAGCAGCCGAGACACCTCTGGGGCCAACGTCCTGACTTTC. Translated, it gives CASSRDTSGANVLTF. The full variable domain, in which reference TRBV5-1 and TRBJ2-6 provide the parts outside the CDR3, is KAGVTQTPRYLIKTRGQQVTLSCSPISGHRSVSWYQQTPGQGLQFLFEYFSETQRNKGNFPGRFSGRQFSNSRSEMNVSTLELGDSALYLCASSRDTSGANVLTFGAGSRLTVL.